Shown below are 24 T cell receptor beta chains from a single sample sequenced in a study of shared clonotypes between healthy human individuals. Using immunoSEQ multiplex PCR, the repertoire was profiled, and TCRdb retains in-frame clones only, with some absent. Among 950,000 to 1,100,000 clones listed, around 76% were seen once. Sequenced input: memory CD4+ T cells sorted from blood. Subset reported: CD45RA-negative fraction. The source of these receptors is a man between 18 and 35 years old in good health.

The CDR3 DNA sequence: TGTGCCTGGGACCGGGACAGGGGACCAGGGGCCAAAAACATTCAGTACTTC. This translates into CAWDRDRGPGAKNIQYF. The V call is TRBV30, the J call TRBJ2-4; 10 bases fit TRBD1. Germline CDR1 GTSNPN, CDR2 SVGIG (reference sequence). The V gene end was trimmed by 5 bases and the J gene end by 1 base; junction bases not matched to a gene: 11. There are 17 residues in the CDR3.

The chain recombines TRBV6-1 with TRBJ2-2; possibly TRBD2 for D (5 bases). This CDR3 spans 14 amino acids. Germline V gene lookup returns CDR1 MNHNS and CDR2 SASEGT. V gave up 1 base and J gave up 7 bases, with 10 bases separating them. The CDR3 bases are TGTGCCAGCAGTGAAGTCCGGGGTAACGGGGAGCTGTTTTTT. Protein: CASSEVRGNGELFF.

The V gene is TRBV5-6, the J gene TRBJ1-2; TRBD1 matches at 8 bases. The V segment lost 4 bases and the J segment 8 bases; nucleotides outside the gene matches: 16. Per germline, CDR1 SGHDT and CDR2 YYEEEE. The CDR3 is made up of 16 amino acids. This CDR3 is CASSPLRDRLTGGYTF. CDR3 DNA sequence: TGTGCCAGCAGCCCCCTTAGGGACAGGTTAACGGGGGGCTACACCTTC.

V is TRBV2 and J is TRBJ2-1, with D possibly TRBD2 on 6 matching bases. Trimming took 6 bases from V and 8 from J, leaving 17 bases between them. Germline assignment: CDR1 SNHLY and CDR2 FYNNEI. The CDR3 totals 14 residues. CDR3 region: CASSAARLGDEQFF. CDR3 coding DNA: TGTGCCAGCAGCGCGGCTCGACTAGGCGATGAGCAGTTCTTC. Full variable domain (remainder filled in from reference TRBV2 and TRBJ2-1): EPEVTQTPSHQVTQMGQEVILRCVPISNHLYFYWYRQILGQKVEFLVSFYNNEISEKSEIFDDQFSVERPDGSNFTLKIRSTKLEDSAMYFCASSAARLGDEQFFGPGTRLTVL.

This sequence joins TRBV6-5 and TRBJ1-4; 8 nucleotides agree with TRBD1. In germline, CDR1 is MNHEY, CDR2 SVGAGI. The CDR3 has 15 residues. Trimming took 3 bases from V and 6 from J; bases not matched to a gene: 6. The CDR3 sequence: CASSYSTGEDEKLFF. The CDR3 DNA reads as TGTGCCAGCAGTTATTCGACAGGGGAGGATGAAAAACTGTTTTTT.

CDR3 in DNA: TGTGCCAGCAGCCGCGGGACAGGGGACACAGATACGCAGTATTTT. This translates into CASSRGTGDTDTQYF. V and J are TRBV6-5 and TRBJ2-3, with TRBD1 identical over 10 bases. Germline V gives CDR1 MNHEY, CDR2 SVGAGI. Trimming took 6 bases from V and 2 from J; bases not matched to a gene: 5. The CDR3 runs 15 residues.

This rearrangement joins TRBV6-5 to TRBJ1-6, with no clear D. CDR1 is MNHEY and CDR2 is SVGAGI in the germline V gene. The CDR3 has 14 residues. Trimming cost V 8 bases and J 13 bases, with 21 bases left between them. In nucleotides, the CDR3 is TGTGCCAGCCGAAAGCATCGGAATTTTAGGCCCCTCCACTTT. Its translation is CASRKHRNFRPLHF.

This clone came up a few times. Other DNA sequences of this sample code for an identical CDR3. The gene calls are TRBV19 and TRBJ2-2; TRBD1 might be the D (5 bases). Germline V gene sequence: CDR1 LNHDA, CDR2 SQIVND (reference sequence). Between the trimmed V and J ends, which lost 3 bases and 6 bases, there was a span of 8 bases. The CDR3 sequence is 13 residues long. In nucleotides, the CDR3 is TGTGCCAGTAGTATTACAGGACCCGGGGAGCTGTTTTTT. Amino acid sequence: CASSITGPGELFF.

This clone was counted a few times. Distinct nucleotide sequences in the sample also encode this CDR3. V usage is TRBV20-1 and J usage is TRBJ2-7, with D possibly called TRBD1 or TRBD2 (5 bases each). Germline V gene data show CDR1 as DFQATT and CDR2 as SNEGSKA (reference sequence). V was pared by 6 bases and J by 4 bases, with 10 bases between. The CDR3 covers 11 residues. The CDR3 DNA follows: TGCAGTGCGGGGGTTGAGTACGAGCAGTACTTC. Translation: CSAGVEYEQYF.

The CDR3 loop is CASSGVGSRGASEQYF. In DNA, the CDR3 is TGTGCCAGTAGTGGGGTGGGGAGCCGCGGTGCAAGCGAGCAGTACTTC. The V gene is TRBV19, the J gene TRBJ2-7; D might be TRBD2 (5 bases). The CDR3 is 16 residues long. CDR1 and CDR2 from the germline V gene are LNHDA and SQIVND (reference sequence). Deletions cut 5 bases from V and 6 bases from J, with 23 bases between.

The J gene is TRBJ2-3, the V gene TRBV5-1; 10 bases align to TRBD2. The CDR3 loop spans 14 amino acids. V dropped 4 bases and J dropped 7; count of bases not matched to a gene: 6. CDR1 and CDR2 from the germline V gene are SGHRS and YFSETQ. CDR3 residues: CASSRTSGANTQYF. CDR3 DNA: TGCGCCAGCAGCAGGACTAGCGGCGCAAATACGCAGTATTTT.

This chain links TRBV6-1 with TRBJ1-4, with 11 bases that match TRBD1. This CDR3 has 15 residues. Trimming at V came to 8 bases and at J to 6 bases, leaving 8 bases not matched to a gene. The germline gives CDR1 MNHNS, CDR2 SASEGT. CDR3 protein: CASRTGGGVDEKLFF. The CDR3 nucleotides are TGTGCCAGCCGGACAGGGGGCGGCGTAGATGAAAAACTGTTTTTT.

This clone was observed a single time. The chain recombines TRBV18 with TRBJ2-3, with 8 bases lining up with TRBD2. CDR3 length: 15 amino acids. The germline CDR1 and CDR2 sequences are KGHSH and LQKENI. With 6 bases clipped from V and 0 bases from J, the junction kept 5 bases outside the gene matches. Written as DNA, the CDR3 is TGTGCCAGCTCGCGAACTAGCGGCAGCACAGATACGCAGTATTTT. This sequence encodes CASSRTSGSTDTQYF.

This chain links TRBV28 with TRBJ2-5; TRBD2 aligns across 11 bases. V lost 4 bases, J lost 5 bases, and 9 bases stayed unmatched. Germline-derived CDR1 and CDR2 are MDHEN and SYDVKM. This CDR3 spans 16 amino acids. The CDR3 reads CASSSPLAGAVETQYF. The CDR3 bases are TGTGCCAGCAGTTCTCCACTAGCGGGGGCGGTGGAGACCCAGTACTTC.

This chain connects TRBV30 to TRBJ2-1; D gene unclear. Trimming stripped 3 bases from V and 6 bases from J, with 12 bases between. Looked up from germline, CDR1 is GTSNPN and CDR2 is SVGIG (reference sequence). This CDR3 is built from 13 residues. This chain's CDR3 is CAWSSLGSNEQFF. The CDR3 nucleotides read TGTGCCTGGAGCTCTCTGGGGTCCAATGAGCAGTTCTTC.

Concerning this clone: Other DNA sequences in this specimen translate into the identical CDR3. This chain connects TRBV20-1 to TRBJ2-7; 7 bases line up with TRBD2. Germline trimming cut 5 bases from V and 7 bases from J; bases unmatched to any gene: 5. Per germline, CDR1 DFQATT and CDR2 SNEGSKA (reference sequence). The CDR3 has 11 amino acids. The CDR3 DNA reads TGCAGTGCTGGGACTACCGGGGAGCAGTACTTC. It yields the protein CSAGTTGEQYF.

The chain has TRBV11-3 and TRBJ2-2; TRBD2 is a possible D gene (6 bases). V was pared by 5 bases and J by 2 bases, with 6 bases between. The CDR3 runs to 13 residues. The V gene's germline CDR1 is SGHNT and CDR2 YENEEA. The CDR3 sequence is CASSGTNTGELFF. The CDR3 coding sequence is TGTGCCAGCAGCGGGACTAACACCGGGGAGCTGTTTTTT.

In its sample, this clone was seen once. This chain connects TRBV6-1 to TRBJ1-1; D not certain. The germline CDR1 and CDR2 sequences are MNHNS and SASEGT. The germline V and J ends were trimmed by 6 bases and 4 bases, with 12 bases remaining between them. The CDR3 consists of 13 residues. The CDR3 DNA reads TGTGCCAGCAGGCGCGCCTCGGGCACTGAAGCTTTCTTT. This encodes CASRRASGTEAFF.

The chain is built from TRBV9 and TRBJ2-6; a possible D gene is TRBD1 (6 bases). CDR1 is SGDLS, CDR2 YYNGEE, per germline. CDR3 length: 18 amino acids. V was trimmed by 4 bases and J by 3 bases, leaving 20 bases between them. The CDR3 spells CASSKQTGPGIGANVLTF. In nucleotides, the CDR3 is TGTGCCAGCAGCAAACAGACAGGCCCAGGTATTGGGGCCAACGTCCTGACTTTC.

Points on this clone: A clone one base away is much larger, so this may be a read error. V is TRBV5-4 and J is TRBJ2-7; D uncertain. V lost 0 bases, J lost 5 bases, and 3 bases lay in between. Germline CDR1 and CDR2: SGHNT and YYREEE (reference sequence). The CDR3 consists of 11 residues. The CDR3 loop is CASSLAHEQYF. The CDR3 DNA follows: TGTGCCAGCAGCTTGGCCCACGAGCAGTACTTC.

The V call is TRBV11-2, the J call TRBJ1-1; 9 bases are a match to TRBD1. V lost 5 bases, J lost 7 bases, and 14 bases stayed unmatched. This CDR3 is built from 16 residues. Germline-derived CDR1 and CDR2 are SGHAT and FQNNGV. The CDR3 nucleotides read TGTGCCAGCAGCCCTATAACCGGGACAGGGTCCCGTGAAGCTTTCTTT. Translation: CASSPITGTGSREAFF. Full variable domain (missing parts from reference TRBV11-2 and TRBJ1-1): EAGVAQSPRYKIIEKRQSVAFWCNPISGHATLYWYQQILGQGPKLLIQFQNNGVVDDSQLPKDRFSAERLKGVDSTLKIQPAKLEDSAVYLCASSPITGTGSREAFFGQGTRLTVV.

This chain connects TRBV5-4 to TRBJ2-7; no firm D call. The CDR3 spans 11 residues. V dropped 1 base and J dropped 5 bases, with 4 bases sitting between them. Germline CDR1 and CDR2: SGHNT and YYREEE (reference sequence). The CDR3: CASSLIDEQYF. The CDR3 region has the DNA TGTGCCAGCAGCTTGATCGACGAGCAGTACTTC.

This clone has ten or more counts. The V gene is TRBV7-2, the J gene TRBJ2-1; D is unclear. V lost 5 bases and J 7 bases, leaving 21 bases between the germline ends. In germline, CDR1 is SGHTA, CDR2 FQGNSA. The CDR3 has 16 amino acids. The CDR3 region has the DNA TGTGCCAGCAGCCACCTCCGGGTCCTGGAAGTTAATGAGCAGTTCTTC. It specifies CASSHLRVLEVNEQFF. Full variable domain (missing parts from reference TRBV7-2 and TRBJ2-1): GAGVSQSPSNKVTEKGKDVELRCDPISGHTALYWYRQSLGQGLEFLIYFQGNSAPDKSGLPSDRFSAERTGGSVSTLTIQRTQQEDSAVYLCASSHLRVLEVNEQFFGPGTRLTVL.

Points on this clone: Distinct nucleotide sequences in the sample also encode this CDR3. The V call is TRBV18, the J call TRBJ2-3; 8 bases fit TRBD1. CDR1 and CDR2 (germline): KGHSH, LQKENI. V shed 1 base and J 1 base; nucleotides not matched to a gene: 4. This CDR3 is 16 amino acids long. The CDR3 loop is CASSPLDRGGTDTQYF. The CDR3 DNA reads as TGTGCCAGCTCACCACTAGACAGGGGCGGCACAGATACGCAGTATTTT.